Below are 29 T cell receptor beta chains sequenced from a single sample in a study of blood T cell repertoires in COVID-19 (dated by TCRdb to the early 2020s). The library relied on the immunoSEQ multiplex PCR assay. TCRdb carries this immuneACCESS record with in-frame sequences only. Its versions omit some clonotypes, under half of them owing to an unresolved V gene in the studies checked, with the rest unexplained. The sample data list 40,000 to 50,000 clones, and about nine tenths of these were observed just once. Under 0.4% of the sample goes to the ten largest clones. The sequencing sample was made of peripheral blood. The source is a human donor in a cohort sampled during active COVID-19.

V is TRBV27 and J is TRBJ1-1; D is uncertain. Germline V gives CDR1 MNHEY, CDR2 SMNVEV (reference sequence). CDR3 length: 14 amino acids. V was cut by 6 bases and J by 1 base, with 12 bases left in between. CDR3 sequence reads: CASRSLTRNTEAFF. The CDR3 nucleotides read TGTGCCAGCAGGTCACTGACACGGAACACTGAAGCTTTCTTT.

The CDR3 DNA sequence: TGTGCCAGCAGCCCAGAGAACTGGGACAGGGGACTCGTTAATTTCAATCAGCCCCAGCATTTT. It translates to CASSPENWDRGLVNFNQPQHF. This rearrangement joins TRBV3-1 (or the pseudogene TRBV3-2) to TRBJ1-5; 10 bases agree with TRBD1. V shed 4 bases, J shed 3 bases, and the junction held 21 bases outside the gene matches. Per the germline V gene, CDR1 is LGHDT and CDR2 is YNNKEL (reference sequence). This CDR3 is built from 21 residues.

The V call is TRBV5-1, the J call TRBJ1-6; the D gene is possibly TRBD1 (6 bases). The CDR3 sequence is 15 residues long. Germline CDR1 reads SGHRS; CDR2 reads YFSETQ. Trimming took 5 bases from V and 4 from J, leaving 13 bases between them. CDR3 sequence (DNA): TGCGCCAGCAGTAGGGGGACGGAATATAATTCACCCCTCCACTTT. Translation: CASSRGTEYNSPLHF.

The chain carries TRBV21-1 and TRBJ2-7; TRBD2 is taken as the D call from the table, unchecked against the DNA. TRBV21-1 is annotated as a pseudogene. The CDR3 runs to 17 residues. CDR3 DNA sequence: TGTGCCAGCAGCAACCCCGGCGGGCGGGGGCCGTCCTACGAGCAGTACTTC. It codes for CASSNPGGRGPSYEQYF.

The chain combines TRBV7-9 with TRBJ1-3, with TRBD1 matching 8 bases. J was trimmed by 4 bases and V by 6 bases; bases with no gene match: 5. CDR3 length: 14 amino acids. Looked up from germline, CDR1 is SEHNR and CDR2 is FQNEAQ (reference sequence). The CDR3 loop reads CASRSTGDGNTIYF. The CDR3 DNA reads TGTGCCAGCAGGTCGACAGGGGACGGAAACACCATATATTTT.

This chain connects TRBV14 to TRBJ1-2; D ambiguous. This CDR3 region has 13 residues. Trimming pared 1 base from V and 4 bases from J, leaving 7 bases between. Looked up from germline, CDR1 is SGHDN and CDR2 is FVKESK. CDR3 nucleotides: TGTGCCAGCAGCCAAGCCATTTCCTATGGCTACACCTTC. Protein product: CASSQAISYGYTF.

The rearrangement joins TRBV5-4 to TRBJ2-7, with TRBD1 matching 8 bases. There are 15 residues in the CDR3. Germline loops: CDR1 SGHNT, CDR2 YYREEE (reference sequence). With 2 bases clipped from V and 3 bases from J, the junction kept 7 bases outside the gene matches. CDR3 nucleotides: TGTGCCAGCAGCTTCTCAGGACAGGGTAGCTACGAGCAGTACTTC. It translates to CASSFSGQGSYEQYF.

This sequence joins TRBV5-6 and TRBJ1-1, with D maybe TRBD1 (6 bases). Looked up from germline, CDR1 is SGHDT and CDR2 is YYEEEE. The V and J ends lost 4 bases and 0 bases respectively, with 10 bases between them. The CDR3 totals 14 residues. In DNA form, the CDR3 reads TGTGCCAGCAGCCTGGGACACTTGAACACTGAAGCTTTCTTT. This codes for CASSLGHLNTEAFF.

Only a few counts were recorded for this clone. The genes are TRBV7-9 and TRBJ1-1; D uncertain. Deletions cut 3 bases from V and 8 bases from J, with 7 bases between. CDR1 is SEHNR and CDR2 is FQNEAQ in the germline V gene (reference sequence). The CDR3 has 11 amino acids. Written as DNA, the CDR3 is TGTGCCAGCAGCTTCACGACAGAAGCTTTCTTT. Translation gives CASSFTTEAFF.

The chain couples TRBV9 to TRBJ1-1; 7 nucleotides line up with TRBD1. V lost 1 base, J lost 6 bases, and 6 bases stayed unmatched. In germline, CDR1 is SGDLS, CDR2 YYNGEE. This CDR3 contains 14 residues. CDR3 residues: CASSVTRGGAEAFF. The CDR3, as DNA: TGTGCCAGCAGCGTAACGAGAGGGGGCGCTGAAGCTTTCTTT.

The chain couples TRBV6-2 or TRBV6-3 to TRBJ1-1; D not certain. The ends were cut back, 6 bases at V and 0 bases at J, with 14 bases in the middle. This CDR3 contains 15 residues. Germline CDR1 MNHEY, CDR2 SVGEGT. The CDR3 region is CASSPPRELNTEAFF. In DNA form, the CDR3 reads TGTGCCAGCAGCCCCCCCCGGGAGCTGAACACTGAAGCTTTCTTT.

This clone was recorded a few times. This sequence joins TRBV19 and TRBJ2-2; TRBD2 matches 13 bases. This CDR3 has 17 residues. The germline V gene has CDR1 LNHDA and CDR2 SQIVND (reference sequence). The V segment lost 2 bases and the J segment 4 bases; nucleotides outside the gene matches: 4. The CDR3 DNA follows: TGTGCCAGTAGTATAACTAGCGGGGGGGCCGGCACCGGGGAGCTGTTTTTT. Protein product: CASSITSGGAGTGELFF.

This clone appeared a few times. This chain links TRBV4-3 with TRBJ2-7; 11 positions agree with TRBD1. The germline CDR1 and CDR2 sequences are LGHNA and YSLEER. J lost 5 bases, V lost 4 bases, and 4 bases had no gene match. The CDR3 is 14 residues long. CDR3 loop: CASSLGTGGHEQYF. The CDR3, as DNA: TGCGCCAGCAGCCTAGGGACAGGGGGACACGAGCAGTACTTC.

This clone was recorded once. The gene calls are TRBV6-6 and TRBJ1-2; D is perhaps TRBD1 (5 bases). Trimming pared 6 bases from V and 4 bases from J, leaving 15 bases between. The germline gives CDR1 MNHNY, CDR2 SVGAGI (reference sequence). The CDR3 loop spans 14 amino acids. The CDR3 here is CASSRGQTVYGYTF. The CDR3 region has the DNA TGTGCCAGCAGCCGAGGGCAGACAGTCTATGGCTACACCTTC.

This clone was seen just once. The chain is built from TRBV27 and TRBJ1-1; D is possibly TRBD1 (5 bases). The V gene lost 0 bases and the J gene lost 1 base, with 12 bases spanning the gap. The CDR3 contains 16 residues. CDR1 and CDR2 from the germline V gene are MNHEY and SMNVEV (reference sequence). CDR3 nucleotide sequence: TGTGCCAGCAGTTTATCCATTGACAGCGCGAACACTGAAGCTTTCTTT. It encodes CASSLSIDSANTEAFF.

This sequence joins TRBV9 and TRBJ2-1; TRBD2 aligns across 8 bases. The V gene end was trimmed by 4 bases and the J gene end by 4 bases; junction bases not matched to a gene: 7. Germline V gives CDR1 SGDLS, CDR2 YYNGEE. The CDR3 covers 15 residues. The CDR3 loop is CASSSGAGVYNEQFF. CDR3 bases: TGTGCCAGCAGCTCGGGAGCGGGGGTATACAATGAGCAGTTCTTC.

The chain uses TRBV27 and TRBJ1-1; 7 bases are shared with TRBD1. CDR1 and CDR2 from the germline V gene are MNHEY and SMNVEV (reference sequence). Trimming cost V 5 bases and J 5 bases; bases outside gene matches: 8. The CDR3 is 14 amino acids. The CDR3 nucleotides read TGTGCCAGCAGTCCCGGGACAGTATGGACTGAAGCTTTCTTT. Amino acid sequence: CASSPGTVWTEAFF.

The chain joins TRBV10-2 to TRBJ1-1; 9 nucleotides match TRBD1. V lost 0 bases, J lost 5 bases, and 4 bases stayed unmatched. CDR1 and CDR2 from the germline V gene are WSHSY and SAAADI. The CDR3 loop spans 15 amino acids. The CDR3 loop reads CASSESHRGQTEAFF. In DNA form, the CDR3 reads TGCGCCAGCAGTGAGTCGCACAGGGGGCAAACTGAAGCTTTCTTT.

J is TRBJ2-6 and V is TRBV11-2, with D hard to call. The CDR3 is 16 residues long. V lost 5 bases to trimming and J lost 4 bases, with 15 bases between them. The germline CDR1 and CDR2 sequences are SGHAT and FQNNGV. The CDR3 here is CASSPRRFSGANVLTF. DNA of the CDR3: TGTGCCAGCAGCCCCCGTCGGTTTTCCGGGGCCAACGTCCTGACTTTC.

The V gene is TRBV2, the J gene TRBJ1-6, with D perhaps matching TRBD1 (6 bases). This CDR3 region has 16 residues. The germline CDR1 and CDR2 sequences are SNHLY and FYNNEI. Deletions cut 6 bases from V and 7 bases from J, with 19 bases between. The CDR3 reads CASSETGLGVNSPLHF. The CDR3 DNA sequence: TGTGCCAGCAGCGAAACAGGGCTCGGTGTGAATTCACCCCTCCACTTT.

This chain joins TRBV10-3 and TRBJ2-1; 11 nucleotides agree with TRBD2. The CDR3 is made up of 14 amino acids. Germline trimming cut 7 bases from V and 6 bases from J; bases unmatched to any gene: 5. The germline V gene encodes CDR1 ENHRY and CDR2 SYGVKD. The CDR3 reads CAITSGLAANEQFF. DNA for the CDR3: TGTGCCATCACGTCGGGACTAGCGGCCAATGAGCAGTTCTTC.

This CDR3 reads CASSLDLGYEQYF. As DNA, the CDR3 is TGTGCCAGCAGCCTCGATCTAGGTTACGAGCAGTACTTC. The chain links TRBV12-3 or TRBV12-4 to TRBJ2-7; no clear D. V shed 6 bases and J shed 4 bases, with 13 bases lying between them. The CDR3 consists of 13 residues.

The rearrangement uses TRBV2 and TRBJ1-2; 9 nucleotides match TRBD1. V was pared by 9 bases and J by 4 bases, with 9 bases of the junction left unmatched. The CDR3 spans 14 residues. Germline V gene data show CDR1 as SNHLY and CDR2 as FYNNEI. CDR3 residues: CASIKGQGFYGYTF. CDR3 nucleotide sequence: TGTGCCAGTATAAAGGGACAGGGCTTCTATGGCTACACCTTC.

CDR3 in amino acids: CATSDLYPGTKSGNTIYF. The CDR3 DNA reads TGTGCCACCAGTGATTTGTACCCAGGTACGAAATCTGGAAACACCATATATTTT. The chain uses TRBV24-1 and TRBJ1-3; D ambiguous. The CDR3 runs to 18 residues. Germline assignment: CDR1 KGHDR and CDR2 SFDVKD. V dropped 0 bases and J dropped 1 base, with 15 bases sitting between them.

In DNA form, the CDR3 reads TGTGCCAGCAGCATCGGTCTCTCTGGAAACACCATATATTTT. Its translation is CASSIGLSGNTIYF. This chain links TRBV6-6 with TRBJ1-3; unclear D gene. Germline lookup yields CDR1 MNHNY and CDR2 SVGAGI (reference sequence). The CDR3 length is 14 residues. The V gene lost 6 bases and the J gene lost 0 bases, with 9 bases spanning the gap.

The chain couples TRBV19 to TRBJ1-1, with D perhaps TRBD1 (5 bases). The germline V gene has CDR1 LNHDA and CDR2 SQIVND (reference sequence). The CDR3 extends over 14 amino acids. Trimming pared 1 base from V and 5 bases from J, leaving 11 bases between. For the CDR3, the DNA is TGTGCCAGTAGTATAGTACAGAAGGGGACTGAAGCTTTCTTT. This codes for CASSIVQKGTEAFF. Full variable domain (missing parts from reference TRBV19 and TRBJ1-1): DGGITQSPKYLFRKEGQNVTLSCEQNLNHDAMYWYRQDPGQGLRLIYYSQIVNDFQKGDIAEGYSVSREKKESFPLTVTSAQKNPTAFYLCASSIVQKGTEAFFGQGTRLTVV.

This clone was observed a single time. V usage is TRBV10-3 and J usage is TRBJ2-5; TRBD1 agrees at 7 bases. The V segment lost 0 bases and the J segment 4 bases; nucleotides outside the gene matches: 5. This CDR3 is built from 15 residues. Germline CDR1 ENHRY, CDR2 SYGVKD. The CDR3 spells CAISESVGGSETQYF. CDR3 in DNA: TGTGCCATCAGTGAGTCTGTAGGGGGCTCAGAGACCCAGTACTTC.

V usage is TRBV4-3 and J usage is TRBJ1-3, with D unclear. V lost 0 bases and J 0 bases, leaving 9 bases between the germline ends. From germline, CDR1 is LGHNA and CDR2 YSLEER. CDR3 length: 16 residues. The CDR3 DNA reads TGCGCCAGCAGCCAAGAGGCAGACTACTCTGGAAACACCATATATTTT. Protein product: CASSQEADYSGNTIYF.

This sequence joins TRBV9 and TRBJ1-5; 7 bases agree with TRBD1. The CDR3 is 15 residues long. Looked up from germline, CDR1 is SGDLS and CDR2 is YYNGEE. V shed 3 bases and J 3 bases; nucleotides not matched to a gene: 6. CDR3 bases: TGTGCCAGCAGCGAGGGGGCGGGCTCCAATCAGCCCCAGCATTTT. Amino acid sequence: CASSEGAGSNQPQHF.